The count of the clone carrying this T cell receptor (beta chain) is one. Its antigen is still unknown. Clones were sequenced by immunoSEQ multiplex PCR, and TCRdb holds only the in-frame ones, with some missing. The sample carries 50,000 to 80,000 clones, 80% to 90% recorded once. The data were taken from a study of OX40 agonist ivuxolimab in advanced cancers. Study as a whole: Melanoma, hepatocellular carcinoma, head and neck or renal cell cancer occurred in dose-escalation patients.

The germline CDR1 and CDR2 sequences are SEHNR and FQNEAQ (reference sequence). Unmatched junction bases numbered 10, after V lost 5 bases and J lost 4 bases. This CDR3 contains 16 residues. Study-level points and caveats: At doses 0.1 to 3.0 mg/kg, CD4+ and CD8+ clones expanded.

The sequence was obtained from an adult with an advanced solid tumor such as melanoma, head and neck, liver or kidney cancer. The input for sequencing was CD4+ or CD8+ T cells sorted from blood, taken in a trial of the OX40 agonist ivuxolimab. The chain couples TRBV7-9 to TRBJ2-4; 8 nucleotides match TRBD1. The CDR3 DNA is TGTGCCAGCAGCCGACCCGGGACAGGTTCAAAAAACATTCAGTACTTC. It translates to CASSRPGTGSKNIQYF.